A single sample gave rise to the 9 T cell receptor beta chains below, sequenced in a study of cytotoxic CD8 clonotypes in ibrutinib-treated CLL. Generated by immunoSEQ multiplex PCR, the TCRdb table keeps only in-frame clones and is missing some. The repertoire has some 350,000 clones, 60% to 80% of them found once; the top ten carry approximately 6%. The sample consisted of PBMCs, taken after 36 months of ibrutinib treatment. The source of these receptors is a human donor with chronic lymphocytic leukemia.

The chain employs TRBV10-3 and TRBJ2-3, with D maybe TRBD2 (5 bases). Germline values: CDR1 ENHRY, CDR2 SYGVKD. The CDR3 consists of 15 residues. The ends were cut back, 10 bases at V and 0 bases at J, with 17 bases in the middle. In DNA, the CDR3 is TGTGCCACCACCGGCATGAGGGCCAGCACAGATACGCAGTATTTT. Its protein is CATTGMRASTDTQYF.

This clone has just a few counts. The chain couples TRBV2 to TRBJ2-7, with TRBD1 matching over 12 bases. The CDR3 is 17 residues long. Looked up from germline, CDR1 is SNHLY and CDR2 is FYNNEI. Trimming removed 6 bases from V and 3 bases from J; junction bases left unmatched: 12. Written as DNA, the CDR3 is TGTGCCAGCAGGGGACAGGGGGCCCAGCACCTTTACTACGAGCAGTACTTC. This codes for CASRGQGAQHLYYEQYF.

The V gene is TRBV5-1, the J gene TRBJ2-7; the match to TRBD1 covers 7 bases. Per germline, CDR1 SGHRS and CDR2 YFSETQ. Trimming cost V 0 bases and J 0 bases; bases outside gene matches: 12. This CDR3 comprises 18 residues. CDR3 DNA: TGCGCCAGCAGCTTGGAGTGGAGTCGGAGACAGGGCTCCTACGAGCAGTACTTC. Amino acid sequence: CASSLEWSRRQGSYEQYF.

In DNA form, the CDR3 reads TGTGCCAGCAGCTCCGTCAGGAGGGGGAGTGAAAAACTGTTTTTT. As protein: CASSSVRRGSEKLFF. The chain couples TRBV12-1 to TRBJ1-4. TRBV12-1 is a pseudogene segment. The CDR3 sequence is 15 residues long.

CDR3 residues: CASRGRDSHEAFF. The CDR3 DNA follows: TGCGCCAGCAGGGGCCGGGACAGCCATGAAGCTTTCTTT. The rearrangement links TRBV4-1 to TRBJ1-1, with 7 bases lining up with TRBD1. Germline CDR1 is MGHRA and CDR2 is YSYEKL. The CDR3 is 13 residues long. With V trimmed by 6 bases and J by 7 bases, 8 bases remained unmatched.

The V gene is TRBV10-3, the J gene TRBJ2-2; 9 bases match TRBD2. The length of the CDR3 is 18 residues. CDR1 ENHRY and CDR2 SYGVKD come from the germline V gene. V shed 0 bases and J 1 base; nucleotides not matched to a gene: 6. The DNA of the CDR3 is TGTGCCATCAGTGAGTCGGGTAGCGGGGGCGTGAACACCGGGGAGCTGTTTTTT. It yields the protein CAISESGSGGVNTGELFF.

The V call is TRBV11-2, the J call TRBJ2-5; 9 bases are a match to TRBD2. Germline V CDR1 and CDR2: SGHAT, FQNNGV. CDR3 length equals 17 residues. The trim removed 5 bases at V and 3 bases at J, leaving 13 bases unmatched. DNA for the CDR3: TGTGCCAGCAGCCAATGGTTAGCGGGGGCCTTCAAAGAGACCCAGTACTTC. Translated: CASSQWLAGAFKETQYF.

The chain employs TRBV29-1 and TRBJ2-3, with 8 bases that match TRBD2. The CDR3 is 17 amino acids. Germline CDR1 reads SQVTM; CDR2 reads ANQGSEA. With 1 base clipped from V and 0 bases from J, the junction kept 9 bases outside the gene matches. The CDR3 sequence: CSVEGTSGTTSTDTQYF. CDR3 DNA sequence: TGCAGCGTTGAAGGAACTAGCGGAACGACTAGCACAGATACGCAGTATTTT.

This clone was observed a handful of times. CDR3: CASSPGQVFNQPQHF. In DNA, the CDR3 is TGTGCCAGCAGCCCGGGACAAGTTTTTAATCAGCCCCAGCATTTT. The chain is built from TRBV6-5 and TRBJ1-5; TRBD1 might be the D (6 bases). CDR1 and CDR2 from the germline V gene are MNHEY and SVGAGI. V was pared by 6 bases and J by 4 bases, with 16 bases between. CDR3 length: 15 residues.